Below, 28 T cell receptor beta chains from the same sample are listed, as sequenced in a study of blood T cell repertoires in COVID-19. Only in-frame clones appear in the TCRdb table, and some are missing; sequencing was by immunoSEQ multiplex PCR. The sample holds 150,000 to 200,000 clones, roughly 80% seen once. The sequencing input was peripheral blood. These receptors were taken from a woman in her 30s with acute or convalescent COVID-19.

This clone occurred once. The chain combines TRBV28 with TRBJ1-2; 7 bases are shared with TRBD1. CDR1 is MDHEN, CDR2 SYDVKM, per germline. With V trimmed by 2 bases and J by 4 bases, 4 bases remained unmatched. This CDR3 contains 14 residues. Here the CDR3 reads CASSLNRGGYGYTF. The CDR3 bases are TGTGCCAGCAGTTTAAACAGGGGAGGCTATGGCTACACCTTC.

The chain uses TRBV10-1 and TRBJ2-5; the D is unclear. CDR1 and CDR2 (germline): WNHNN, SYGVQD (reference sequence). The CDR3 runs 12 residues. V shed 4 bases and J shed 4 bases, with 7 bases lying between them. CDR3 sequence: CASSVGGETQYF. The CDR3 nucleotides read TGCGCCAGCAGTGTTGGCGGAGAGACCCAGTACTTC.

The V and J genes are TRBV24-1 and TRBJ2-7; 8 bases are a match to TRBD1. This CDR3 has 16 amino acids. Germline lookup yields CDR1 KGHDR and CDR2 SFDVKD. Trimming removed 4 bases from V and 3 bases from J; junction bases left unmatched: 10. The CDR3 DNA reads as TGTGCCACCAGTGACCAGACCGGGACAGGACGCTACGAGCAGTACTTC. As protein: CATSDQTGTGRYEQYF.

The J gene is TRBJ1-4, the V gene TRBV20-1, with 7 bases aligning to TRBD1. Losses at the gene ends were 3 bases for V and 0 bases for J; bases not matched to a gene: 1. This CDR3 is 14 amino acids long. Germline V gene lookup returns CDR1 DFQATT and CDR2 SNEGSKA (reference sequence). CDR3 coding DNA: TGCAGTGCTAGTGGGACAGCAACTAATGAAAAACTGTTTTTT. Protein: CSASGTATNEKLFF.

With regard to this clone: One end of the junction is discordant with germline, which a read error may explain. The J gene is TRBJ1-4, the V gene TRBV18, with TRBD1 matching over 8 bases. The CDR3 sequence is 14 residues long. CDR1 is KGHSH, CDR2 LQKENI, per germline. The DNA for the CDR3 is TGTGCCACCTCAGGGGGCGCGGGTAATGAAAAACTGTTTTTT. It encodes CATSGGAGNEKLFF.

This rearrangement joins TRBV27 to TRBJ2-7; the D is unclear. From germline, CDR1 is MNHEY and CDR2 SMNVEV (reference sequence). V was pared by 2 bases and J by 5 bases, with 16 bases between. The CDR3 is made up of 15 amino acids. CDR3 in DNA: TGTGCCAGCAGTTTAAGCCTTGGCAGGTCGCACGAGCAGTACTTC. Its translation: CASSLSLGRSHEQYF.

The sample holds many counts of this clone. V usage is TRBV30 and J usage is TRBJ1-2; D not resolved. V gave up 0 bases and J gave up 5 bases, with 10 bases separating them. The CDR3 runs 13 residues. Germline-derived CDR1 and CDR2 are GTSNPN and SVGIG (reference sequence). The DNA of the CDR3 is TGTGCCTGGAGTGTACCCCCCCTATATGGCTACACCTTC. It yields the protein CAWSVPPLYGYTF.

The sample holds many counts of this clone. This sequence joins TRBV7-9 and TRBJ2-3; D uncertain. CDR3 size: 13 residues. CDR1 and CDR2 (germline): SEHNR, FQNEAQ (reference sequence). V dropped 3 bases and J dropped 6 bases, with 10 bases sitting between them. The CDR3 DNA sequence: TGTGCCAGCAGCTTTCCGGTGAAGGATACGCAGTATTTT. Its protein product is CASSFPVKDTQYF.

The chain uses TRBV28 and TRBJ2-7; D unresolved. V lost 2 bases and J 4 bases, leaving 3 bases between the germline ends. This CDR3 spans 11 amino acids. Germline CDR1 and CDR2: MDHEN and SYDVKM. The CDR3 bases are TGTGCCAGCAGTTTACAGTACGAGCAGTACTTC. It specifies CASSLQYEQYF.

CDR3: CASSPQRGDRDTQYF. For the CDR3, the DNA is TGTGCCAGCAGCCCCCAGCGGGGGGATCGGGATACGCAGTATTTT. The V call is TRBV3-1 (or the pseudogene TRBV3-2), the J call TRBJ2-3; 9 bases agree with TRBD2. CDR3 length: 15 residues. Germline V lookup: CDR1 LGHDT, CDR2 YNNKEL (reference sequence). Losses at the gene ends were 4 bases for V and 6 bases for J; bases not matched to a gene: 8.

In nucleotides, the CDR3 is TGTGCCAGCACCCCCGGGAACACCGGGGAGCTGTTTTTT. This codes for CASTPGNTGELFF. The rearrangement joins TRBV6-5 to TRBJ2-2; D gene unclear. Trimming removed 7 bases at V and 1 base at J, with 7 bases between. The CDR3 spans 13 residues. Germline V gene lookup returns CDR1 MNHEY and CDR2 SVGAGI.

The chain links TRBV6-2 or TRBV6-3 to TRBJ2-1; 8 bases match TRBD2. Trimming cost V 4 bases and J 5 bases; bases outside gene matches: 10. This CDR3 has 16 residues. Germline CDR1 MNHEY, CDR2 SVGEGT. CDR3 amino acids: CASSWVRGGFNNEQFF. DNA of the CDR3: TGTGCCAGCAGTTGGGTCCGGGGGGGATTCAACAATGAGCAGTTCTTC.

Written as DNA, the CDR3 is TGTGCCAGCAGCACCTACAGGGGTCAGACCCAGTACTTC. Residues: CASSTYRGQTQYF. The V gene is TRBV13, the J gene TRBJ2-5, with 7 positions matching TRBD1. The germline CDR1 and CDR2 sequences are PRHDT and FYEKMQ (reference sequence). Trimming removed 5 bases from V and 6 bases from J; junction bases left unmatched: 6. The CDR3 loop spans 13 amino acids.

V gene TRBV4-1 combines with J gene TRBJ1-3; 7 bases align to TRBD1. Germline values: CDR1 MGHRA, CDR2 YSYEKL. V lost 1 base to trimming and J lost 6 bases; unmatched junction nucleotides: 12. The CDR3 totals 17 residues. The CDR3 loop reads CASSQGSLTGIANTIYF. The CDR3 nucleotides read TGCGCCAGCAGCCAAGGGTCCTTGACAGGGATCGCAAACACCATATATTTT.

The J gene is TRBJ2-5, the V gene TRBV30, with a weak D call TRBD2 (5 bases). Germline V CDR1 and CDR2: GTSNPN, SVGIG (reference sequence). This CDR3 has 12 amino acids. Trimming stripped 4 bases from V and 2 bases from J, with 8 bases between. The CDR3 loop is CAWTSGQETQYF. CDR3 nucleotides: TGTGCCTGGACCTCGGGACAAGAGACCCAGTACTTC.

The chain couples TRBV18 to TRBJ2-5, with D possibly being TRBD2 (5 bases). V was cut by 2 bases and J by 1 base, with 5 bases left in between. Germline V lookup: CDR1 KGHSH, CDR2 LQKENI. This CDR3 spans 13 amino acids. For the CDR3, the DNA is TGTGCCAGCTCACCAGGGAGCCAAGAGACCCAGTACTTC. It specifies CASSPGSQETQYF.

The genes are TRBV5-1 and TRBJ2-2, with a possible D match to TRBD1 (5 bases). V was trimmed by 0 bases and J by 3 bases, leaving 15 bases between them. Germline CDR1 SGHRS, CDR2 YFSETQ. The length of the CDR3 is 17 residues. This chain's CDR3 is CASSLAGRGDYTGELFF. The CDR3 DNA sequence: TGCGCCAGCAGCTTGGCCGGAAGGGGCGACTACACCGGGGAGCTGTTTTTT. The full variable domain, completed using reference TRBV5-1 and TRBJ2-2, is KAGVTQTPRYLIKTRGQQVTLSCSPISGHRSVSWYQQTPGQGLQFLFEYFSETQRNKGNFPGRFSGRQFSNSRSEMNVSTLELGDSALYLCASSLAGRGDYTGELFFGEGSRLTVL.

This clone was counted at least ten times. The chain employs TRBV5-1 and TRBJ1-6, with TRBD1 matching 8 bases. Germline V lookup: CDR1 SGHRS, CDR2 YFSETQ. The junction had 8 bases not matched to a gene; V was cut back by 6 bases and J by 6 bases. CDR3 length: 15 residues. CDR3 residues: CASTSQTGANSPLHF. CDR3 coding DNA: TGCGCCAGCACCTCCCAGACAGGGGCTAATTCACCCCTCCACTTT. The variable domain in full, with the rest retrieved from reference TRBV5-1 and TRBJ1-6, is KAGVTQTPRYLIKTRGQQVTLSCSPISGHRSVSWYQQTPGQGLQFLFEYFSETQRNKGNFPGRFSGRQFSNSRSEMNVSTLELGDSALYLCASTSQTGANSPLHFGNGTRLTVT.

The J gene is TRBJ1-3, the V gene TRBV18; D remains unclear. The germline V gene has CDR1 KGHSH and CDR2 LQKENI. CDR3 length equals 16 residues. Between the trimmed V and J ends, which lost 3 bases and 2 bases, there was a span of 14 bases. CDR3 DNA sequence: TGTGCCAGCTCACCTTTGGGCACACAAGCTGGAAACACCATATATTTT. Translation: CASSPLGTQAGNTIYF.

V and J are TRBV7-2 and TRBJ2-1; 8 nucleotides line up with TRBD2. Germline V CDR1 and CDR2: SGHTA, FQGNSA. V was pared by 3 bases and J by 12 bases, with 7 bases of the junction left unmatched. The CDR3 loop spans 13 amino acids. The CDR3 coding sequence is TGTGCCAGCAGCTTCCCGGGTAGCGGGGTGCAGTTCTTC. This codes for CASSFPGSGVQFF.

This chain uses TRBV4-2 with TRBJ2-5; TRBD1 might be the D (6 bases). Germline loops: CDR1 LGHNA, CDR2 YNFKEQ. V lost 4 bases and J lost 5, with 17 bases in between. The CDR3 has 15 amino acids. The CDR3 region has the DNA TGTGCCAGCAGCCCCTCGGACAGCATCACGGAGACCCAGTACTTC. The encoded protein is CASSPSDSITETQYF.

V is TRBV6-1 and J is TRBJ2-7, with 12 bases that match TRBD2. CDR1 and CDR2 from the germline V gene are MNHNS and SASEGT. V trimming: 4 bases; J trimming: 1 base; junction bases outside the gene matches: 5. The length of the CDR3 is 16 residues. CDR3 in DNA: TGTGCCAGCAGTGCGACTAGCGGGGGTCTATCCTACGAGCAGTACTTC. Its translation: CASSATSGGLSYEQYF.

This clone has only one observation. The chain combines TRBV7-8 with TRBJ2-1; tentatively, D is TRBD2 (6 bases). Looked up from germline, CDR1 is SGHVS and CDR2 is FQNEAQ. CDR3 length: 15 amino acids. Deletions cut 0 bases from V and 2 bases from J, with 8 bases between. The CDR3 DNA is TGTGCCAGCAGCTTAGCGTGGGGGGCCTACAATGAGCAGTTCTTC. Translated, it gives CASSLAWGAYNEQFF. The full variable domain, its missing parts supplied by reference TRBV7-8 and TRBJ2-1, is GAGVSQSPRYKVAKRGQDVALRCDPISGHVSLFWYQQALGQGPEFLTYFQNEAQLDKSGLPSDRFFAERPEGSVSTLKIQRTQQEDSAVYLCASSLAWGAYNEQFFGPGTRLTVL.

The V gene is TRBV5-6, the J gene TRBJ2-7; 11 positions match TRBD2. The V segment lost 0 bases and the J segment 2 bases; nucleotides outside the gene matches: 4. This CDR3 has 16 residues. Germline values: CDR1 SGHDT, CDR2 YYEEEE. The CDR3 region has the DNA TGTGCCAGCAGCTTGGCTAGCGGGAGGTCCACCTACGAGCAGTACTTC. Its protein is CASSLASGRSTYEQYF.

The V gene is TRBV4-3, the J gene TRBJ2-1; TRBD2 aligns across 8 bases. V was clipped by 0 bases and J by 4 bases; unmatched bases: 11. The germline gives CDR1 LGHNA, CDR2 YSLEER. The CDR3 extends over 18 amino acids. CDR3 nucleotide sequence: TGCGCCAGCAGCCAAGATGGGCTCGCGGGGGGCAAGTACAATGAGCAGTTCTTC. It yields the protein CASSQDGLAGGKYNEQFF.

The chain is built from TRBV7-6 and TRBJ2-3; the match to TRBD1 covers 9 bases. Germline V gene sequence: CDR1 SGHVS, CDR2 FNYEAQ. There are 16 residues in the CDR3. The J segment lost 3 bases and the V segment lost 5 bases, leaving 9 bases of the junction unmatched. The CDR3 bases are TGTGCCAGCAGCCCCGGGACAGGGAAGGGGACAGATACGCAGTATTTT. Residues: CASSPGTGKGTDTQYF.

The rearrangement joins TRBV7-2 to TRBJ1-1; tentatively, D is TRBD1 (6 bases). This CDR3 spans 14 amino acids. Germline loops: CDR1 SGHTA, CDR2 FQGNSA. Trimming cost V 5 bases and J 12 bases, with 22 bases left between them. CDR3 protein: CASSPPSYGRGTFF. The CDR3, as DNA: TGTGCCAGCAGCCCTCCTTCTTACGGGAGGGGGACTTTCTTT. The full variable domain, its missing parts supplied by reference TRBV7-2 and TRBJ1-1, is GAGVSQSPSNKVTEKGKDVELRCDPISGHTALYWYRQSLGQGLEFLIYFQGNSAPDKSGLPSDRFSAERTGGSVSTLTIQRTQQEDSAVYLCASSPPSYGRGTFFGQGTRLTVV.

The chain combines TRBV5-1 with TRBJ2-7, with 11 bases identical to TRBD2. J was trimmed by 3 bases and V by 0 bases; bases with no gene match: 8. Germline V lookup: CDR1 SGHRS, CDR2 YFSETQ. This CDR3 has 17 amino acids. The CDR3 region is CASSLGGIAGGHYEQYF. In nucleotides, the CDR3 is TGCGCCAGCAGCTTGGGAGGGATAGCGGGAGGGCACTACGAGCAGTACTTC.